The 21 T cell receptor beta chains given below trace back to one sample, sequenced in a study of blood T cell repertoires in COVID-19 (dated by TCRdb to 2018 to 2021). Library preparation employed the immunoSEQ multiplex PCR assay. TCRdb provides this immuneACCESS table in a form limited to in-frame rearrangements. Some clones are lacking; in checked studies, under half of them reflect an unresolved V gene, and why the rest are absent is not known. Recorded for this sample are about 68,000 clones; almost 85% of them occurred a single time. The ten top clones hold roughly 9.2% of the sample. Sequencing was carried out using peripheral blood. The receptors were gathered from a man over 45 with active COVID-19.

Only one count was recorded for this clone. The rearrangement links TRBV6-2 or TRBV6-3 to TRBJ1-2; D is uncertain. CDR3 length: 13 residues. Germline-derived CDR1 and CDR2 are MNHEY and SVGEGT. V dropped 5 bases and J dropped 4 bases, with 11 bases sitting between them. The DNA for the CDR3 is TGTGCCAGCAGTGCGGGAGGCCTCTATGGCTACACCTTC. Protein product: CASSAGGLYGYTF.

The chain has TRBV10-3 and TRBJ2-3; 7 bases align to TRBD1. V lost 3 bases to trimming and J lost 2 bases; unmatched junction nucleotides: 11. This CDR3 is built from 17 residues. CDR1 and CDR2 (germline): ENHRY, SYGVKD. CDR3 sequence: CAISDWGQNPITDTQYF. DNA of the CDR3: TGTGCCATCAGTGATTGGGGACAGAACCCCATCACAGATACGCAGTATTTT.

This clone was detected once. The chain links TRBV14 to TRBJ1-2; D not certain. This CDR3 region has 14 residues. In germline, CDR1 is SGHDN, CDR2 FVKESK. V gave up 1 base and J gave up 8 bases, with 14 bases separating them. The CDR3 nucleotides are TGTGCCAGCAGCCAAGGGTCTCGGGGATTCGGCTACACCTTC. Protein product: CASSQGSRGFGYTF.

Worth noting for this clone: This CDR3 is also generated by other DNA sequences in the sample. The rearrangement uses TRBV5-1 and TRBJ2-2; perhaps TRBD2 as D (5 bases). This CDR3 has 13 amino acids. CDR1 and CDR2 from the germline V gene are SGHRS and YFSETQ. Trimming left V 2 bases short and J 7 bases short, with 9 bases between. CDR3 sequence: CASSFLRDGELFF. Written as DNA, the CDR3 is TGCGCCAGCAGCTTCTTACGGGACGGGGAGCTGTTTTTT.

The chain employs TRBV2 and TRBJ2-7; TRBD2 agrees at 11 bases. CDR3 length: 14 amino acids. After removal of 5 bases from V and 2 bases from J, the junction contained 2 bases not matched to a gene. The germline CDR1 and CDR2 sequences are SNHLY and FYNNEI. CDR3 loop: CASSLAGGAYEQYF. As DNA, the CDR3 is TGTGCCAGCAGTCTAGCGGGGGGTGCCTACGAGCAGTACTTC.

The rearrangement joins TRBV5-4 to TRBJ1-2; D remains ambiguous. CDR3 length equals 14 residues. Germline lookup yields CDR1 SGHNT and CDR2 YYREEE (reference sequence). With 2 bases removed from V and 0 bases from J, the gap between germline ends came to 8 bases. DNA for the CDR3: TGTGCCAGCAGCTTAACACAAGCTAACTATGGCTACACCTTC. It encodes CASSLTQANYGYTF.

The chain joins TRBV5-1 to TRBJ2-7, with D perhaps matching TRBD1 (6 bases). The CDR3 length is 15 residues. From germline, CDR1 is SGHRS and CDR2 YFSETQ. V was shortened by 0 bases and J by 4 bases, with 14 bases between the two germline ends. CDR3 bases: TGCGCCAGCAGCTTGGGACAGGAAGGGTTTTACGAGCAGTACTTC. This translates into CASSLGQEGFYEQYF.

J is TRBJ2-7 and V is TRBV2; TRBD2 agrees at 14 bases. CDR1 SNHLY and CDR2 FYNNEI come from the germline V gene. This CDR3 region has 15 residues. V was clipped by 9 bases and J by 2 bases; unmatched bases: 6. The chain's CDR3 is CASRLAGGPTYEQYF. The CDR3 bases are TGTGCCAGTCGACTAGCGGGGGGGCCCACCTACGAGCAGTACTTC.

The CDR3 is CASSVGGFNEQYF. CDR3 sequence (DNA): TGTGCCAGTAGTGTGGGGGGGTTCAACGAGCAGTACTTC. The chain uses TRBV19 and TRBJ2-7; the match to TRBD2 covers 7 bases. Germline CDR1 reads LNHDA; CDR2 reads SQIVND (reference sequence). The CDR3 is 13 residues long. V lost 5 bases to trimming and J lost 5 bases; unmatched junction nucleotides: 6.

The sample holds a few counts of this clone. Other DNA sequences from this sample encode an identical CDR3 as well. The CDR3 region is CASSPQSYEQYF. The CDR3 nucleotides read TGCGCCAGCAGCCCCCAATCCTACGAGCAGTACTTC. The chain couples TRBV5-1 to TRBJ2-7; D unclear. The CDR3 totals 12 residues. Trimming took off 4 bases at V and 1 base at J, with 6 bases between the two ends. Looked up from germline, CDR1 is SGHRS and CDR2 is YFSETQ.

V gene TRBV30 combines with J gene TRBJ1-5; possible D gene TRBD1, 5 bases. V was cut by 3 bases and J by 7 bases, with 16 bases left in between. Germline-derived CDR1 and CDR2 are GTSNPN and SVGIG (reference sequence). CDR3 length: 14 residues. The CDR3 region has the DNA TGTGCCTGGAGCTCGGGGGGTATAGGGCAGCCCCAGCATTTT. Protein sequence: CAWSSGGIGQPQHF.

This clone has only one observation. This chain joins TRBV11-1 and TRBJ2-1; no definite D call. The length of the CDR3 is 12 residues. Germline CDR1 and CDR2: SGHAT and FQDESV (reference sequence). The CDR3 spells CASVDSYNEQFF. In DNA, the CDR3 is TGTGCAAGCGTAGACTCCTACAATGAGCAGTTCTTC.

The chain couples TRBV11-2 to TRBJ1-2; TRBD1 might be the D (6 bases). This CDR3 comprises 16 residues. The V gene lost 5 bases and the J gene lost 3 bases, with 19 bases spanning the gap. CDR1 SGHAT and CDR2 FQNNGV come from the germline V gene. The CDR3 coding sequence is TGTGCCAGCAGCGAACGGGGGGGACAATCCGACTATGGCTACACCTTC. This gives the protein CASSERGGQSDYGYTF.

The J gene is TRBJ1-1, the V gene TRBV5-1, with D unresolved. The CDR3 loop spans 14 amino acids. Germline-derived CDR1 and CDR2 are SGHRS and YFSETQ. V lost 0 bases, J lost 1 base, and 7 bases lay in between. CDR3 region: CASSLDIPNTEAFF. The CDR3 nucleotides read TGCGCCAGCAGCTTGGACATACCGAACACTGAAGCTTTCTTT.

The genes are TRBV15 and TRBJ2-1, with D possibly being TRBD1 (5 bases). Trimming stripped 0 bases from V and 0 bases from J, with 9 bases between. The CDR3 sequence is 16 residues long. The V gene's germline CDR1 is LNHNV and CDR2 YYDKDF (reference sequence). DNA for the CDR3: TGTGCCACCAGCAGAGATCGAAGGGGCTCCTACAATGAGCAGTTCTTC. Translated, it gives CATSRDRRGSYNEQFF.

V usage is TRBV7-2 and J usage is TRBJ1-6; D perhaps matches TRBD1 (6 bases). This CDR3 contains 14 residues. Trimming cost V 2 bases and J 7 bases, with 9 bases left between them. Looked up from germline, CDR1 is SGHTA and CDR2 is FQGNSA. CDR3 nucleotides: TGTGCCAGCAGCTTAAACAGGGAAAATTCACCCCTCCACTTT. The encoded protein is CASSLNRENSPLHF. The variable domain in full, completed from reference TRBV7-2 and TRBJ1-6, reads GAGVSQSPSNKVTEKGKDVELRCDPISGHTALYWYRQSLGQGLEFLIYFQGNSAPDKSGLPSDRFSAERTGGSVSTLTIQRTQQEDSAVYLCASSLNRENSPLHFGNGTRLTVT.

The V and J genes are TRBV12-5 and TRBJ1-6; 11 bases line up with TRBD1. Trimming took 5 bases from V and 13 from J; bases not matched to a gene: 7. Per the germline V gene, CDR1 is LGHNT and CDR2 is FRNRAP. The CDR3 runs 14 residues. The chain's CDR3 is CASGLGQGVGPLHF. The CDR3 nucleotides read TGTGCTAGTGGTCTGGGACAGGGGGTTGGTCCCCTCCACTTT. The whole variable domain, remainder taken from reference TRBV12-5 and TRBJ1-6, is DARVTQTPRHKVTEMGQEVTMRCQPILGHNTVFWYRQTMMQGLELLAYFRNRAPLDDSGMPKDRFSAEMPDATLATLKIQPSEPRDSAVYFCASGLGQGVGPLHFGNGTRLTVT.

This clone appeared a few times. The genes are TRBV7-9 and TRBJ1-2; tentatively, D is TRBD1 (6 bases). There are 15 residues in the CDR3. Germline values: CDR1 SEHNR, CDR2 FQNEAQ (reference sequence). Trimming pared 5 bases from V and 4 bases from J, leaving 17 bases between. In nucleotides, the CDR3 is TGTGCCAGCAGCCTAATCTCAGGGGAAGGCTATGGCTACACCTTC. This codes for CASSLISGEGYGYTF.

The chain recombines TRBV5-8 with TRBJ1-5, with D uncertain. The CDR3 consists of 13 residues. The germline V and J ends were trimmed by 4 bases and 0 bases, with 5 bases remaining between them. Germline V CDR1 and CDR2: SGHTS, YDEGEE. The CDR3 region has the DNA TGTGCCAGCAGCCGGGGTAGCAATCAGCCCCAGCATTTT. This sequence encodes CASSRGSNQPQHF.

Comment on this clone: Other DNA sequences within the sample encode an identical CDR3. This rearrangement joins TRBV18 to TRBJ1-5; 8 nucleotides agree with TRBD1. J gave up 2 bases and V 2 bases, and 2 bases lay outside the gene matches. This CDR3 spans 15 amino acids. The germline CDR1 and CDR2 sequences are KGHSH and LQKENI. For the CDR3, the DNA is TGTGCCAGCTCACCAGACAGGGGAGGCAATCAGCCCCAGCATTTT. It is translated as CASSPDRGGNQPQHF.

The rearrangement uses TRBV18 and TRBJ2-1; the D gene is possibly TRBD2 (5 bases). This CDR3 has 16 amino acids. The germline V gene has CDR1 KGHSH and CDR2 LQKENI. The ends were cut back, 3 bases at V and 10 bases at J, with 22 bases in the middle. The CDR3 is CASSPGPPASRGEQFF. CDR3 DNA: TGTGCCAGCTCACCCGGCCCCCCCGCTAGCCGAGGGGAGCAGTTCTTC.